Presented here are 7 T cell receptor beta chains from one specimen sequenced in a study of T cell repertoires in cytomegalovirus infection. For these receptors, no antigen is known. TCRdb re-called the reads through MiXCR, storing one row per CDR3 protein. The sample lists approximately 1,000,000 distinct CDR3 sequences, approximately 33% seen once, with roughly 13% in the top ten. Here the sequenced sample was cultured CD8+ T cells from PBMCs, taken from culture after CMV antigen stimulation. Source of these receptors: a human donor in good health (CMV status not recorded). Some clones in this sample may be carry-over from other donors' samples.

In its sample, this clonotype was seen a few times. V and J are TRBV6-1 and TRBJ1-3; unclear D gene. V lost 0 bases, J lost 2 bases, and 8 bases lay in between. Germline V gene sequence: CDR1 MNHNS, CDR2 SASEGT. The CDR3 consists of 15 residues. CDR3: CASSEAPVPGNTIYF. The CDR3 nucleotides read TGTGCCAGCAGTGAAGCGCCTGTACCTGGAAACACCATATATTTT.

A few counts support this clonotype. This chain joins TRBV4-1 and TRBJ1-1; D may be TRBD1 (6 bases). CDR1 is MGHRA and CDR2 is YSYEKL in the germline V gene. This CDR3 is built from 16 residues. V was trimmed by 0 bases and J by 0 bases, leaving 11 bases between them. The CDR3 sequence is CASSQETGTMNTEAFF. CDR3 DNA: TGCGCCAGCAGCCAAGAGACAGGAACTATGAACACTGAAGCTTTCTTT.

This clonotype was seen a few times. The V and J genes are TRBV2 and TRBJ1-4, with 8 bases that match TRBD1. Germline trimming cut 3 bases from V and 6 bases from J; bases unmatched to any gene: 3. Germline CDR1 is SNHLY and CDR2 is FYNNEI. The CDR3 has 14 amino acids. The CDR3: CASSDGQGDEKLFF. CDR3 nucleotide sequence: TGTGCCAGCAGTGACGGACAGGGCGATGAAAAACTGTTTTTT.

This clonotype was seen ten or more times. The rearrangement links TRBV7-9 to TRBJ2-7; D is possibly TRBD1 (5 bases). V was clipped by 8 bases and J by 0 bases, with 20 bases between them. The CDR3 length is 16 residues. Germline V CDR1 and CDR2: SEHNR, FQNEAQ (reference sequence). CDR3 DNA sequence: TGTGCCAGCTTGCCTACTGACAGAACGAGCTCCTACGAGCAGTACTTC. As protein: CASLPTDRTSSYEQYF.

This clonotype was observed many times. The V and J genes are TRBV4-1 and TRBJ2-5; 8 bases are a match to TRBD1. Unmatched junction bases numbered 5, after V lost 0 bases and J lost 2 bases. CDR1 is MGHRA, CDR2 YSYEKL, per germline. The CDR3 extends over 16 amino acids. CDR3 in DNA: TGCGCCAGCAGCCAAGATCGGGACAGGCAACAAGAGACCCAGTACTTC. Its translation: CASSQDRDRQQETQYF.

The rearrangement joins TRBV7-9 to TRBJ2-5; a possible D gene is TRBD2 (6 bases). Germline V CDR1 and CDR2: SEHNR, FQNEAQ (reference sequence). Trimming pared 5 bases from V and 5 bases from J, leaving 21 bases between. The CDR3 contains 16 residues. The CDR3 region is CASSPGVGGLTETQYF. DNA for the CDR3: TGTGCCAGCAGCCCCGGGGTTGGGGGACTTACGGAGACCCAGTACTTC.

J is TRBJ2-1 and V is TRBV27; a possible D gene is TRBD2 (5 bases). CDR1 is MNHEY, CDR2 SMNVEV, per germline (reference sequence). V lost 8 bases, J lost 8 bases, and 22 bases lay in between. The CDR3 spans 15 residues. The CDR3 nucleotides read TGTGCCAGCTCCGCTGGGAGTTCGGTGGGCGATGAGCAGTTCTTC. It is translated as CASSAGSSVGDEQFF.